A selection of T cell receptor beta chains follows, all from one sample in a study of blood T cell repertoires in COVID-19. The repertoire was sequenced with immunoSEQ multiplex PCR; TCRdb's copy has only in-frame clones and lacks some. The sample has roughly 150,000 clones; roughly 84% are singletons. The source material was PBMCs or T cells enriched from blood (not recorded which). Receptor source: a man aged 60-69 years who had recovered from COVID-19. Both conserved end residues are part of each CDR3. D genes are given only for firm matches. Not all rows give a size; the values are once, few, many and, for expanded clones, a class.

j_gene | v_gene | abundance | d_gene | len | CDR3aa | CDR3nt
TRBJ1-5 | TRBV18 | once | TRBD1 | 16 | CASSPRDRVSRQPQHF | TGTGCCAGCTCACCAAGGGACAGGGTTTCGAGACAGCCCCAGCATTTT
TRBJ2-3 | TRBV5-1 | NA | NA | 15 | CASSLGWGRTDTQYF | TGCGCCAGCAGCTTGGGCTGGGGCCGCACAGATACGCAGTATTTT
TRBJ1-4 | TRBV10-3 | few | NA | 14 | CAISPGGQGEKLFF | TGTGCCATCAGTCCGGGGGGGCAGGGCGAAAAACTGTTTTTT
TRBJ1-1 | TRBV5-1 | NA | NA | 14 | CASSTDVVNTEAFF | TGCGCCAGCAGCACAGACGTGGTGAACACTGAAGCTTTCTTT
TRBJ1-4 | TRBV12-5 | NA | NA | 15 | CASGLSGVLNEKLFF | TGTGCTAGTGGTTTGAGTGGAGTTCTTAATGAAAAACTGTTTTTT
TRBJ1-1 | TRBV9 | few | NA | 16 | CASSDLNRERGTEAFF | TGTGCCAGCAGCGATCTAAACAGGGAAAGGGGCACTGAAGCTTTCTTT
TRBJ2-3 | TRBV5-1 | NA | TRBD2 | 14 | CASSLGLAEDTQYF | TGCGCCAGCAGCTTGGGACTAGCTGAAGATACGCAGTATTTT
TRBJ2-1 | TRBV19 | NA | TRBD2 | 15 | CASSIELAGGNEQFF | TGTGCCAGTAGTATAGAGTTAGCGGGAGGAAATGAGCAGTTCTTC
TRBJ1-4 | TRBV5-1 | NA | TRBD1 | 13 | CASSKQGDEKLFF | TGCGCCAGCAGCAAACAGGGGGATGAAAAACTGTTTTTT
TRBJ1-5 | TRBV14 | NA | NA | 15 | CASSPGGAGNQPQHF | TGTGCCAGCAGCCCTGGGGGGGCAGGCAATCAGCCCCAGCATTTT
TRBJ2-7 | TRBV19 | few | TRBD1 | 14 | CASSTRDRPYEQYF | TGTGCCAGTAGTACCCGGGACAGACCCTACGAGCAGTACTTC
TRBJ1-2 | TRBV4-2 | NA | TRBD1 | 14 | CASSQDGGTAGYTF | TGTGCCAGCAGCCAAGATGGGGGGACAGCTGGCTACACCTTC
TRBJ1-1 | TRBV7-9 | few | NA | 14 | CASSRVEKGTEAFF | TGTGCCAGCAGCCGGGTTGAGAAGGGGACTGAAGCTTTCTTT
TRBJ1-1 | TRBV20-1 | NA | NA | 9 | CSARQSSFF | TGCAGTGCTAGACAGTCATCTTTCTTT
TRBJ2-7 | TRBV6-5 | NA | NA | 15 | CASTGMDSPPAEQYF | TGTGCCAGCACTGGGATGGACAGCCCGCCGGCCGAGCAGTACTTC
TRBJ1-5 | TRBV7-2 | NA | NA | 15 | CASSLASGVWQPQHF | TGTGCCAGCAGCTTAGCCTCCGGGGTCTGGCAGCCCCAGCATTTT
TRBJ2-2 | TRBV7-6 | NA | TRBD1 | 17 | CASSLEPGGPNTGELFF | TGTGCCAGCAGCTTAGAGCCAGGGGGCCCTAACACCGGGGAGCTGTTTTTT
TRBJ1-5 | TRBV24-1 | NA | TRBD1 | 16 | CATSDSTGASGRPQHF | TGTGCCACCAGTGATTCTACAGGGGCCTCTGGGAGGCCCCAGCATTTT
TRBJ2-5 | TRBV5-4 | NA | TRBD2 | 17 | CASSPQPFSGGQETQYF | TGTGCCAGCAGCCCCCAGCCCTTCAGCGGGGGTCAAGAGACCCAGTACTTC
TRBJ1-1 | TRBV7-9 | NA | NA | 18 | CASSLDVRSLKGDTEAFF | TGTGCCAGCAGCTTAGACGTTCGCAGCCTCAAGGGGGACACTGAAGCTTTCTTT
TRBJ2-1 | TRBV5-1 | NA | TRBD2 | 16 | CASSIQTSGGNNEQFF | TGCGCCAGCAGCATCCAAACTAGCGGAGGGAACAATGAGCAGTTCTTC
TRBJ1-2 | TRBV7-9 | NA | TRBD1 | 14 | CASSFAGQGNGYTF | TGTGCCAGCAGTTTCGCCGGACAGGGGAATGGCTACACCTTC
TRBJ1-4 | TRBV9 | NA | TRBD1 | 15 | CASSVGTGFYEKLFF | TGTGCCAGCAGCGTGGGGACAGGGTTTTATGAAAAACTGTTTTTT
TRBJ2-7 | TRBV19 | NA | TRBD2 | 19 | CASSIGGIGLAGTSYEQYF | TGTGCCAGTAGTATAGGAGGAATCGGACTAGCGGGGACCTCCTACGAGCAGTACTTC
TRBJ1-1 | TRBV5-1 | NA | NA | 16 | CASSLPSLSSGAEAFF | TGCGCCAGCAGCTTGCCCTCTCTGTCCTCGGGGGCTGAAGCTTTCTTT
TRBJ2-5 | TRBV5-1 | NA | NA | 14 | CASSLGGIQETQYF | TGCGCCAGCAGCTTGGGAGGGATACAAGAGACCCAGTACTTC
TRBJ1-5 | TRBV5-8 | NA | TRBD1 | 15 | CASSQGTEVNQPQHF | TGTGCCAGCAGCCAAGGGACAGAAGTAAATCAGCCCCAGCATTTT
TRBJ2-7 | TRBV3-1/TRBV3-2 | NA | NA | 15 | CASSQGRASSYEQYF | TGTGCCAGCAGCCAAGGGCGGGCGAGCTCCTACGAGCAGTACTTC
TRBJ2-2 | TRBV25-1 | NA | NA | 16 | CASSARQPMNTGELFF | TGTGCCAGCAGTGCCCGACAGCCCATGAACACCGGGGAGCTGTTTTTT
TRBJ2-5 | TRBV19 | once | TRBD1 | 16 | CASSPRGETGEETQYF | TGTGCCAGTAGCCCTCGAGGAGAGACAGGGGAAGAGACCCAGTACTTC
TRBJ2-7 | TRBV7-9 | NA | TRBD2 | 16 | CASSTGEGGSSYEQYF | TGTGCCAGCAGCACGGGAGAGGGAGGGAGCTCCTACGAGCAGTACTTC
TRBJ1-5 | TRBV24-1 | NA | NA | 13 | CATSGSGVGPQHF | TGTGCCACCAGTGGATCGGGGGTAGGACCCCAGCATTTT
TRBJ2-3 | TRBV29-1 | NA | NA | 13 | CSVDWTSTDTQYF | TGCAGCGTTGACTGGACTAGCACAGATACGCAGTATTTT
TRBJ1-5 | TRBV29-1 | NA | TRBD1 | 13 | CSVSETGIYPQHF | TGCAGCGTGTCCGAGACAGGGATTTATCCCCAGCATTTT